This entry describes one T cell receptor beta chain. Its cognate antigen is unknown. V was shortened by 8 bases and J by 4 bases, with 11 bases between the two germline ends. The germline gives CDR1 MNHEY, CDR2 SVGAGI. The CDR3 totals 12 residues. The table came from immunoSEQ multiplex PCR; TCRdb's copy has only in-frame clones and leaves some out. The data show fewer than 85,000 clones, about 91% seen once. The sample originates from a study of T cell responses to AZD1222 COVID-19 vaccine. Study-wide results and caveats: Increases in Spike-specific TCR breadth and depth were seen after two AZD1222 doses. Among vaccine-associated CD4 TCRs, coverage spanned spike, with dominance at 160-218 and 743-854. Repertoires were collected only later (after the peak T cell response had occurred).

The input for sequencing was peripheral blood, taken on day 0 of AZD1222 vaccination. The sequence was obtained from an adult in good health. The chain links TRBV6-5 to TRBJ2-5; no clear D. CDR3 in amino acids: CASGLILETQYF. The CDR3 DNA reads as TGTGCCAGCGGGCTCATCCTAGAGACCCAGTACTTC.